The sequence of this T cell receptor beta chain was determined in a study of beta chain features in type 1 diabetes (dated by TCRdb to 2017 to 2018). About the full investigation: Mean age, gender distribution, total cell number and subset yield did not differ between patients and healthy donors. In the study, TCRB repertoires of sorted circulating CD4+ T cell subsets from recently diagnosed type 1 diabetes patients were compared with those of matched healthy donors. Whereas all 30 or so donors provided naive and central memory subsets, regulatory and stem cell-like memory subsets were isolated from just 8 patients and about eight healthy donors. A total of roughly 100 million sorted cells were examined across all samples, and the number of cells per subset was strongly correlated with RNA yield.

The entire isolated RNA was reverse transcribed using the High Capacity cDNA Reverse Transcription Kit, and thus expressed TCRB transcripts were sequenced. Naive, central memory and regulatory T cell samples underwent deep immunoSEQ sequencing, averaging approximately 3.5 million total reads per sample. After sorted cells were lysed in RLT buffer, RNA was extracted with DNase-treated RNeasy Micro or Mini kits, with the choice depending on cell number. To prevent cross-contamination, each cell subset was processed individually, whereas patient and healthy donor samples were processed jointly. The immunoSEQ multiplex PCR was used to amplify TCRB sequences from cDNA, generating 87-bp fragments that spanned the CDR3 region. Amplicons were sequenced on the Illumina HiSeq platform. The authors' pipeline ran thus. Synthetic template baselines were used to correct PCR bias computationally, reads within Hamming distance 2 were collapsed, and singletons that could not be merged were discarded. Reads were aligned against IMGT so that V, D and J genes, CDR3 length and insertions or deletions at six rearrangement sites could be assigned. Clonotype counts were normalized to sorted cell number within each subset before computing true diversity and Gini coefficients with the tcR R package. The overlap coefficient, calculated on TCRB nucleotide sequences, was used to measure repertoire sharing. Out-of-frame TCRB sequences from naive cells were analyzed as a proxy for the pre-selection repertoire. In TCRdb, the immuneACCESS table is reduced to in-frame sequences with V and J assigned. These tables do not hold every clone; where another copy was compared, an unresolved V gene accounts for under half, and the others remain unexplained. From that table come the V and J calls and clone size; the DNA was used to work out D and trimming. The sample has about 620,000 clones on record, less than 20% of them singletons. Of the sample, around 0.095% is held by the ten largest clones.

Each donor gave one peripheral blood draw, averaging approximately 110 mL, which was collected into heparinised tubes. A BD FACSAria II and a panel including CD45RO, CCR7, CD25, CD127, CD95 and CD27 were used to sort naive, central memory, regulatory and stem cell-like memory CD4+ T cells. Every sorted population had a purity above 95%. PBMCs were isolated immediately by Lymphoprep density gradient centrifugation and stained directly without culture. So that batch effects would be minimized, each experiment stained and sorted samples in pairs, pairing one healthy donor with one patient. With regard to this clone: The antigen it binds to is not known. No much larger clone is present one base from it, and per-base qualities are unavailable.

Beyond this particular receptor, the publication reports: In all four CD4+ subsets, TCRB CDR3 length was moderately but significantly shorter in type 1 diabetes patients. Naive, central memory and regulatory TCRB repertoires appeared more similar among patients than among healthy donors. Because the HLA sub-analyses included only small numbers of individuals, any influence of HLA type on TCRB rearrangement was left unresolved. PCR might favor shorter templates, but patient and control samples were amplified and corrected together, so any skew would affect both groups equally. Because cDNA was sequenced instead of genomic DNA, activated cells with high expression could be over-represented, although the groups did not differ in activation or CD3 levels. At VDJ recombination sites, type 1 diabetes patients had fewer insertions and more deleted nucleotides, which implies abnormalities in thymic rearrangement.

V is clipped by 0 bases and J by 4 bases, and the sequence between their germline boundaries is 0 bases long. According to the germline V gene (reference sequence), CDR1 reads DFQATT and CDR2 reads SNEGSKA. The CDR3 runs 10 residues from the cysteine to the phenylalanine. The retained sequence is limited to the CDR3, 30 bases, with the frame set at the first base. What was sequenced was naive CD4+ T cells from blood. Explained via the paper, the cell subset or site label denotes: true naive CD4+ T cells. The receptor's source is a man aged 18 to 29 in good health. This receptor chain uses TRBV20-1 and TRBJ1-2; the D gene cannot be named for sure. The DNA sequence is TGCAGTGCTAGAGACTATGGCTACACCTTC. Translated, this gives CSARDYGYTF.